The source of this T cell receptor (beta chain) is a study of T cells expressing NK-cell markers. For the study at large: All TCR beta repertoires analysed originated from sorted CD3+CD56+NKG2C+, CD3+CD56+NKG2C- and CD3+CD56-NKG2C+ T cells.

CDR3 length: 13 residues. Germline V gene lookup returns CDR1 MNHEY and CDR2 SMNVEV (reference sequence). UMIs were included in TCR beta cDNA generated by 5'RACE template switching. TCRdb derives one entry per CDR3 protein from the 5' RACE reads, leaving out DNA. This sample's table has 500,000 to 600,000 distinct CDR3 sequences. This clonotype was obtained from a man aged 18-30 years in good health. Sequenced material: blood T cells: a sorted CD56 or NKG2C T cell subset, CD4+ or CD8+ T cells, or bulk PBMC T cells (not recorded which). The J gene is TRBJ2-7, the V gene TRBV27; no DNA is available, so the TRBD1 call from TCRdb remains unchecked. The CDR3: CASSLGQSYEQYF.